Given below is one T cell receptor (beta chain) in context. Its antigen remains unknown. At a deep level, the assay was run. Some clones are missing from TCRdb's copy, which holds only in-frame ones; the method was immunoSEQ multiplex PCR. This sample has about 2 million clones, with about 95% found just once. This sample was included in a study of shared clonotypes between healthy human individuals. V dropped 5 bases and J dropped 7 bases, with 13 bases sitting between them. This CDR3 is built from 13 residues. The germline gives CDR1 SGDLS, CDR2 YYNGEE. Naivety among CD8 cells was defined by CD45RO negativity and positive CCR7 selection, thereby excluding terminally differentiated effector memory CD45RA+ cells. Points from the study as a whole: Memory subsets generally showed smaller estimated richness than naive subsets did.

The V call is TRBV9, the J call TRBJ2-1; a possible D gene is TRBD2 (6 bases). What was sequenced was naive CD8+ T cells sorted from blood. This receptor was taken from a man younger than 35 in good health. The CDR3: CASRSEGRNEQFF. The CDR3 DNA follows: TGTGCCAGCAGGTCCGAGGGGAGGAATGAGCAGTTCTTC.